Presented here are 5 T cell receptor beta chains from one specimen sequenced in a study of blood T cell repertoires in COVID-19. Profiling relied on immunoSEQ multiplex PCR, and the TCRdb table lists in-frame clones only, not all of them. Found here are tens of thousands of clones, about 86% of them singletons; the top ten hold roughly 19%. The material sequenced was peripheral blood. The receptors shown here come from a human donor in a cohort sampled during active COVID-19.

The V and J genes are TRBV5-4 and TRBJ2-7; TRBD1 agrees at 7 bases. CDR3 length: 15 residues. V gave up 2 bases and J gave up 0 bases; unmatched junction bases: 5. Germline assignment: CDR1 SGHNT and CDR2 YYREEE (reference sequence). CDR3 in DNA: TGTGCCAGCAGCTTACATACAGGGGCCTCCTACGAGCAGTACTTC. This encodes CASSLHTGASYEQYF.

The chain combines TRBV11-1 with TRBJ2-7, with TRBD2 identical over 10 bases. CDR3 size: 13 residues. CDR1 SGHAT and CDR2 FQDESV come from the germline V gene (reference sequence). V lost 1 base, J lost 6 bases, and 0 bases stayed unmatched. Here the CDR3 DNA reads TGTGCCAGCAGCTTAGGGACTAGCGGCGAGCAGTACTTC. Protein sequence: CASSLGTSGEQYF.

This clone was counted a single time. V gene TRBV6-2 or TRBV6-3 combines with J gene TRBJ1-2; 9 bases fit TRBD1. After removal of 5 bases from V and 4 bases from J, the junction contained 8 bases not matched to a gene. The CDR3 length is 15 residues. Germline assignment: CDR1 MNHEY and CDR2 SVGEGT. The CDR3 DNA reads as TGTGCCAGCAGTGACACAGGGGGCTCCCTCTATGGCTACACCTTC. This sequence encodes CASSDTGGSLYGYTF.

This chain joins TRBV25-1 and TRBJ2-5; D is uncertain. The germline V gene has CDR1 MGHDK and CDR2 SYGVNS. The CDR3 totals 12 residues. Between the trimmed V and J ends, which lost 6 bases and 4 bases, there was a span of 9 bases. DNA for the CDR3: TGTGCCAGCAGCGCAGATTTAGAGACCCAGTACTTC. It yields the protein CASSADLETQYF.

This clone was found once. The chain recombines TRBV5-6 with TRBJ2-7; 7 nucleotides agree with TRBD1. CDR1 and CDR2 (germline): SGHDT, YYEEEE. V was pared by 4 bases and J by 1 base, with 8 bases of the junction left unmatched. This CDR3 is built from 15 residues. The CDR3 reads CASSEGQRLSYEQYF. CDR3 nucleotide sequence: TGTGCCAGCAGCGAGGGACAGCGCCTGTCCTACGAGCAGTACTTC.